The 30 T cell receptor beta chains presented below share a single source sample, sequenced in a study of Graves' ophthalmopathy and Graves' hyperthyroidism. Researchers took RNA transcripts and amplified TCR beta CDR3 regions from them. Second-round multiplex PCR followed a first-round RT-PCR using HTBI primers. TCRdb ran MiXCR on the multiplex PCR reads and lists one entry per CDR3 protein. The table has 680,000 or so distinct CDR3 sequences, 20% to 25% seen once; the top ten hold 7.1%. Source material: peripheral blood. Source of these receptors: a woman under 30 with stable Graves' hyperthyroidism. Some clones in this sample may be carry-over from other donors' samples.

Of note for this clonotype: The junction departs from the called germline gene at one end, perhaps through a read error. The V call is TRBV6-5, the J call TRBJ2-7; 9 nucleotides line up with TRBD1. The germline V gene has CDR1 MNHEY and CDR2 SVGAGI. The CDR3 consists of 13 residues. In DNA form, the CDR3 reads TGTGCCAGCAGTGACTCGGGACAGGGCAAGCAGTACTTC. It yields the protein CASSDSGQGKQYF.

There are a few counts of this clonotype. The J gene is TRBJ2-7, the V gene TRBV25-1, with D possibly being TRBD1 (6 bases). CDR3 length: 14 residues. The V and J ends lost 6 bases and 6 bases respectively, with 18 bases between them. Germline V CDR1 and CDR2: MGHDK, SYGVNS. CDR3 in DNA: TGTGCCAGCAGCTGGGGACATTCATCTGGCGAGCAGTACTTC. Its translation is CASSWGHSSGEQYF.

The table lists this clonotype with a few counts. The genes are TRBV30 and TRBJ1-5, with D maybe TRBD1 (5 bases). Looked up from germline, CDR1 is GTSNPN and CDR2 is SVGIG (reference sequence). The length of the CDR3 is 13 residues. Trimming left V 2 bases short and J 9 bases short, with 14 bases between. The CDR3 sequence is CAWSPGPTLPQHF. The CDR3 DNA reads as TGTGCCTGGAGTCCAGGGCCGACATTGCCCCAGCATTTT. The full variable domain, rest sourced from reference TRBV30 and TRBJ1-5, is SQTIHQWPATLVQPVGSPLSLECTVEGTSNPNLYWYRQAAGRGLQLLFYSVGIGQISSEVPQNLSASRPQDRQFILSSKKLLLSDSGFYLCAWSPGPTLPQHFGDGTRLSIL.

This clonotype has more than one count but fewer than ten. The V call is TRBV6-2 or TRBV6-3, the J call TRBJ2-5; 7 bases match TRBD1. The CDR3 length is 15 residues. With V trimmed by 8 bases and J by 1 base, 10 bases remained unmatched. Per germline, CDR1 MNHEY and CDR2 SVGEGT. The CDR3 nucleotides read TGTGCCAGCTCCCTTTGGACAGGTGCCCAAGAGACCCAGTACTTC. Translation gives CASSLWTGAQETQYF.

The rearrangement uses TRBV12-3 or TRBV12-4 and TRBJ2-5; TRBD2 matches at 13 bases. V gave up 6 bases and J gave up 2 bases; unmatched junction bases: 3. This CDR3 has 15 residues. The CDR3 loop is CASRLAGGRQETQYF. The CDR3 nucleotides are TGTGCCAGCAGACTAGCGGGAGGGCGACAAGAGACCCAGTACTTC.

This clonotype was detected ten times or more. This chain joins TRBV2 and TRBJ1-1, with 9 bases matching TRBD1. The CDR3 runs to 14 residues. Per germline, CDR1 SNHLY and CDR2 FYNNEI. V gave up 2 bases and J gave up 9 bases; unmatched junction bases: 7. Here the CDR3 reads CASSESAGQGQAFF. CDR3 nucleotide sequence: TGTGCCAGCAGTGAATCAGCGGGACAGGGCCAAGCTTTCTTT. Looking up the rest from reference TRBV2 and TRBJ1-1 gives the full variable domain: EPEVTQTPSHQVTQMGQEVILRCVPISNHLYFYWYRQILGQKVEFLVSFYNNEISEKSEIFDDQFSVERPDGSNFTLKIRSTKLEDSAMYFCASSESAGQGQAFFGQGTRLTVV.

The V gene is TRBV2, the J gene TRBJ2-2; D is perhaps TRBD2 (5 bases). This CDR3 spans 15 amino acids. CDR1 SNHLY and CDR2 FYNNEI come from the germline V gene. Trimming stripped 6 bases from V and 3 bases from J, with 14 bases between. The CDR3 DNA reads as TGTGCCAGCAGCGATTTTTTGGGAGACACCGGGGAGCTGTTTTTT. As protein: CASSDFLGDTGELFF. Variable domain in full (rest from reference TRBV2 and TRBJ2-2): EPEVTQTPSHQVTQMGQEVILRCVPISNHLYFYWYRQILGQKVEFLVSFYNNEISEKSEIFDDQFSVERPDGSNFTLKIRSTKLEDSAMYFCASSDFLGDTGELFFGEGSRLTVL.

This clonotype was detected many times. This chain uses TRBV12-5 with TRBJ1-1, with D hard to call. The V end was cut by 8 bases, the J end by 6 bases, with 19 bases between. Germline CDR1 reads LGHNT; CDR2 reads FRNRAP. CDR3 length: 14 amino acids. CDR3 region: CASKNVWVGAEAFF. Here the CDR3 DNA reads TGTGCTAGTAAAAATGTTTGGGTTGGGGCTGAAGCTTTCTTT.

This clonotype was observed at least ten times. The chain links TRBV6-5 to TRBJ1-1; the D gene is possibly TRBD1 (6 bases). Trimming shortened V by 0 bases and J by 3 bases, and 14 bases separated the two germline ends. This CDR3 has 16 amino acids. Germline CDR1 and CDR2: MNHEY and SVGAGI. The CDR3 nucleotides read TGTGCCAGCAGTTACTCGTCTCAGGGGCAGGACACTGAAGCTTTCTTT. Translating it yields CASSYSSQGQDTEAFF.

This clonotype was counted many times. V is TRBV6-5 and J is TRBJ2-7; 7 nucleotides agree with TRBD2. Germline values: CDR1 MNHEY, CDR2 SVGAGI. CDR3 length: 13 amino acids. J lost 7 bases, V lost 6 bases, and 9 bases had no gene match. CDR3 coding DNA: TGTGCCAGCAGCACGGGGGGATCGCAAGAGCAGTACTTC. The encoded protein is CASSTGGSQEQYF.

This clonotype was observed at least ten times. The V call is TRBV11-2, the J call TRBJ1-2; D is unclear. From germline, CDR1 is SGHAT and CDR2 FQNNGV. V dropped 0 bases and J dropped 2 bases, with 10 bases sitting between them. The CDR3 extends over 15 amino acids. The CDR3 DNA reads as TGTGCCAGCAGCTTAGAGTTTGCCGAGAACTATGGCTACACCTTC. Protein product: CASSLEFAENYGYTF.

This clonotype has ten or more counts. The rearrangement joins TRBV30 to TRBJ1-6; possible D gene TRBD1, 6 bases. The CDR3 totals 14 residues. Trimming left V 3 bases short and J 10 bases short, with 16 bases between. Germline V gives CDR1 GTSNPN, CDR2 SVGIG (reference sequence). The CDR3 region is CAWRTSGVRSPLHF. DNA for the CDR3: TGTGCCTGGAGGACCTCAGGGGTTCGCTCACCCCTCCACTTT.

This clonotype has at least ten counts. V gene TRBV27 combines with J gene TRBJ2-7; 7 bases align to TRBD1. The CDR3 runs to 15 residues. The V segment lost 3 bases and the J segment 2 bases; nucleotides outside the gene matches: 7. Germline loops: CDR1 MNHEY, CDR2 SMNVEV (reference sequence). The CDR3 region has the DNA TGTGCCAGCAGTTTCCCGGGACAGTCACCCTACGAGCAGTACTTC. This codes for CASSFPGQSPYEQYF.

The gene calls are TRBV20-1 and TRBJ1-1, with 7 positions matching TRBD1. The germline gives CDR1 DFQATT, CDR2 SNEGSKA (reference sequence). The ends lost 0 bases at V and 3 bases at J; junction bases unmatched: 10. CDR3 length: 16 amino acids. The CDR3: CSARDEAGGVYTEAFF. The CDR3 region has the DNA TGCAGTGCTAGAGATGAGGCAGGGGGGGTGTACACTGAAGCTTTCTTT.

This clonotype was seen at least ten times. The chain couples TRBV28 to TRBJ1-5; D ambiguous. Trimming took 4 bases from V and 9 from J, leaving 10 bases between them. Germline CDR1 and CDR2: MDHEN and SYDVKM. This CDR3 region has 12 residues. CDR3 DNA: TGTGCCAGCAGTTCACCCAGGTTGCCCCAGCATTTT. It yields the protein CASSSPRLPQHF.

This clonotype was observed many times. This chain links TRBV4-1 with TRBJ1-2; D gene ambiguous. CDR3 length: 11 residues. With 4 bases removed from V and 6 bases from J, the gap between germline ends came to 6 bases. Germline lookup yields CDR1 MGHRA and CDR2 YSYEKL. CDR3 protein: CASSRGNGYTF. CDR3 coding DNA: TGCGCCAGCAGCCGGGGTAATGGCTACACCTTC.

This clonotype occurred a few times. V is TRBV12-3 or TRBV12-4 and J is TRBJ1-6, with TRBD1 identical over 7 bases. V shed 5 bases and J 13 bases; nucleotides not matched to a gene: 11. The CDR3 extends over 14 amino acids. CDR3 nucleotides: TGTGCCAGCAGTCTACAGGGGAAGAATGTCCCCCTCCACTTT. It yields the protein CASSLQGKNVPLHF.

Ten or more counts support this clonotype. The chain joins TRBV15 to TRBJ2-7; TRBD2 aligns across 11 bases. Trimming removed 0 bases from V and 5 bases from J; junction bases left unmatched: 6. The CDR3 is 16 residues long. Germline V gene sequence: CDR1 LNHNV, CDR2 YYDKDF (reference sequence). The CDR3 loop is CATSRDYGTSGHEQYF. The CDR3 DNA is TGTGCCACCAGCAGAGATTACGGGACTAGCGGACACGAGCAGTACTTC.

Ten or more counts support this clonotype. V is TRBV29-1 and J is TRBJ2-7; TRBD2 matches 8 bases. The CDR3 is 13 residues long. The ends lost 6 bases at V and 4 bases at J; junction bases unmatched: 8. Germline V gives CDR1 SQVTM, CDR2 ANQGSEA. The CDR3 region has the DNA TGCAGCGTCGCCGGGGGGGGCTTGTACGAGCAGTACTTC. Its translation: CSVAGGGLYEQYF.

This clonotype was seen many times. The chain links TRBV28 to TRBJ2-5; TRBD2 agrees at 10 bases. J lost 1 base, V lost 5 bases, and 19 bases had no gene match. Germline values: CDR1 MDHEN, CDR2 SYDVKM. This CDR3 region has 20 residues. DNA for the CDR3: TGTGCCAGCAGTAATCCTTCTAGCGGGAGAGGGTGGATTCTCCAAGAGACCCAGTACTTC. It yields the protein CASSNPSSGRGWILQETQYF.

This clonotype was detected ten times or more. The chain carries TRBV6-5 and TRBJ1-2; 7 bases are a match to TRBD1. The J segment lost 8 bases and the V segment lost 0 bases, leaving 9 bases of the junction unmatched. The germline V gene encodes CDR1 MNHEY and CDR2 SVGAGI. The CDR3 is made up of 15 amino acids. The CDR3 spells CASSYSVEGAQGYTF. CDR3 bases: TGTGCCAGCAGTTACTCCGTCGAGGGGGCTCAGGGCTACACCTTC.

CDR3 nucleotides: TGTGCCAGCAGTGGGGAAGAGAATCAGCCCCAGCATTTT. Its translation: CASSGEENQPQHF. The rearrangement uses TRBV6-1 and TRBJ1-5; D is ambiguous. CDR1 MNHNS and CDR2 SASEGT come from the germline V gene. This CDR3 has 13 residues. The V end lost 4 bases, the J end lost 4 bases, and 8 bases lay between the germline ends.

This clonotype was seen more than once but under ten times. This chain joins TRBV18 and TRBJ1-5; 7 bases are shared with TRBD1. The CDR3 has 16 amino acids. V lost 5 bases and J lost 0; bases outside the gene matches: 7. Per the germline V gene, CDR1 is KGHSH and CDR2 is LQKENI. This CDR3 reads CASSTGQLLSNQPQHF. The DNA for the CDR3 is TGTGCCAGCTCAACGGGACAGTTGCTTAGCAATCAGCCCCAGCATTTT.

CDR3 residues: CASSSGPDYEQYF. The CDR3 coding sequence is TGTGCCAGCAGTTCTGGGCCCGACTACGAGCAGTACTTC. V is TRBV27 and J is TRBJ2-7; D ambiguous. The ends were cut back, 4 bases at V and 3 bases at J, with 10 bases in the middle. There are 13 residues in the CDR3. The germline V gene has CDR1 MNHEY and CDR2 SMNVEV (reference sequence).

In nucleotides, the CDR3 is TGTGCCAGCAAAAGGCTCCAGGTGGGGGACGATGGCTACACCTTC. The encoded protein is CASKRLQVGDDGYTF. The chain links TRBV27 to TRBJ1-2; the D gene is possibly TRBD1 (5 bases). The CDR3 runs to 15 residues. Germline-derived CDR1 and CDR2 are MNHEY and SMNVEV (reference sequence). The V end lost 7 bases, the J end lost 6 bases, and 21 bases lay between the germline ends.

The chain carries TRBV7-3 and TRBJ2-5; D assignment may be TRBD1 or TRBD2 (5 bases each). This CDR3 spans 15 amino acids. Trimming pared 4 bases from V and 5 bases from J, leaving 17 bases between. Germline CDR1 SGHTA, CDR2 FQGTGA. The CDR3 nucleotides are TGTGCCAGCAGCTCCCAGATAGGGGAGAGGGAGACCCAGTACTTC. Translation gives CASSSQIGERETQYF.

CDR3 sequence (DNA): TGTGCCAGCAGTTTTGGGCAGGTTAGGGACACTGAAGCTTTCTTT. Encoded protein: CASSFGQVRDTEAFF. The chain carries TRBV6-5 and TRBJ1-1; no firm D call. Per the germline V gene, CDR1 is MNHEY and CDR2 is SVGAGI. Trimming shortened V by 4 bases and J by 3 bases, and 15 bases separated the two germline ends. This CDR3 spans 15 amino acids.

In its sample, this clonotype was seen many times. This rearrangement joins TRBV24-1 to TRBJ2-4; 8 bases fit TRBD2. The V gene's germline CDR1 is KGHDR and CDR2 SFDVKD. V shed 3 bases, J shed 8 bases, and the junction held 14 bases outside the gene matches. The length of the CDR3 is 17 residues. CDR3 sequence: CATSDERGWIRWDIQYF. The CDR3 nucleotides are TGTGCCACCAGTGATGAGCGGGGGTGGATTCGATGGGACATTCAGTACTTC.

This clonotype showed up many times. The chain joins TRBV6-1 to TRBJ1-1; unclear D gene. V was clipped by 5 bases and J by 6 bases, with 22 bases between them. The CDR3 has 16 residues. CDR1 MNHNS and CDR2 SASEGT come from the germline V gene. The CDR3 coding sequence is TGTGCCAGCAGTAGCAACTCGAAGGAGGGAATCCCTGAAGCTTTCTTT. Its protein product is CASSSNSKEGIPEAFF.

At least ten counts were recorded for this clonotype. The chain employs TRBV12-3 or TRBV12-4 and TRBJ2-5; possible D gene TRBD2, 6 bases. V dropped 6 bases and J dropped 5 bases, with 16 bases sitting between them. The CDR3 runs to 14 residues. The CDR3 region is CASSPLGRRETQYF. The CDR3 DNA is TGTGCCAGCAGCCCCCTCGGGAGACGGGAGACCCAGTACTTC.